The 17 T cell receptor beta chains below come from one sample, sequenced in a study of blood T cell repertoires in COVID-19. Clones were read by immunoSEQ multiplex PCR, and TCRdb kept only the in-frame ones, dropping some. This repertoire shows roughly 200,000 clones, approximately 85% found once; its top ten account for about 3.3%. Sample: peripheral blood. The receptors come from a man aged 60 to 69 with acute or convalescent COVID-19.

The chain uses TRBV11-3 and TRBJ1-1; TRBD1 might be the D (6 bases). Germline lookup yields CDR1 SGHNT and CDR2 YENEEA. V was cut by 3 bases and J by 3 bases, with 11 bases left in between. This CDR3 comprises 14 residues. The CDR3 DNA reads TGTGCCAGCAGCTTGGACAGCTCCTACACTGAAGCTTTCTTT. Its translation is CASSLDSSYTEAFF.

Note on this clone: The junction does not match germline at one end; this may be a read error. Within the sample, other DNA sequences also encode this same CDR3. The chain carries TRBV7-3 and TRBJ2-2, with 8 bases aligning to TRBD2. The CDR3 is 17 residues long. Germline CDR1 and CDR2: SGHTA and FQGTGA. The CDR3 here is CASSPRGGGPWTGELFF. The CDR3 nucleotides are TGCGCCAGCAGCCCTCGGGGGGGAGGGCCTTGGACCGGGGAGCTGTTTTTT.

The chain employs TRBV12-3 or TRBV12-4 and TRBJ2-1; weak D call: TRBD1 (5 bases). The germline V and J ends were trimmed by 6 bases and 7 bases, with 10 bases remaining between them. CDR3 length equals 12 residues. CDR3 amino acids: CASRGRWNEQFF. CDR3 nucleotide sequence: TGTGCCAGCAGGGGGCGGTGGAATGAGCAGTTCTTC.

This CDR3 reads CASSLPTNGGTGELFF. The CDR3 nucleotides are TGTGCCAGCAGTTTACCGACTAACGGAGGCACCGGGGAGCTGTTTTTT. The J gene is TRBJ2-2, the V gene TRBV28, with D tentatively TRBD2 (5 bases). CDR1 and CDR2 from the germline V gene are MDHEN and SYDVKM. The CDR3 totals 16 residues. V lost 2 bases to trimming and J lost 4 bases, with 14 bases between them. Full variable domain (rest looked up from reference TRBV28 and TRBJ2-2): DVKVTQSSRYLVKRTGEKVFLECVQDMDHENMFWYRQDPGLGLRLIYFSYDVKMKEKGDIPEGYSVSREKKERFSLILESASTNQTSMYLCASSLPTNGGTGELFFGEGSRLTVL.

In this sample, this clone turned up once. The genes are TRBV28 and TRBJ2-1; TRBD2 matches at 7 bases. Germline CDR1 is MDHEN and CDR2 is SYDVKM. CDR3 length equals 13 residues. With V trimmed by 7 bases and J by 7 bases, 7 bases remained unmatched. CDR3 in DNA: TGTGCCAGCAAAATAGCGGGTCGAAATGAGCAGTTCTTC. This encodes CASKIAGRNEQFF.

The count of this clone is one. The chain carries TRBV12-3 or TRBV12-4 and TRBJ2-5; D perhaps matches TRBD2 (6 bases). This CDR3 is built from 13 residues. Trimming took 7 bases from V and 7 from J, leaving 16 bases between them. CDR3 in DNA: TGTGCCAGCAAAGGTAGCGGCGGAGGGACCCAGTACTTC. Translation gives CASKGSGGGTQYF.

This chain uses TRBV28 with TRBJ1-2; TRBD1 is a possible D gene (6 bases). V lost 3 bases to trimming and J lost 8 bases, with 10 bases between them. CDR3 length: 12 amino acids. Germline loops: CDR1 MDHEN, CDR2 SYDVKM. CDR3 protein: CASSFRGSGYTF. The CDR3 DNA reads as TGTGCCAGCAGTTTCAGGGGTTCAGGCTACACCTTC.

As DNA, the CDR3 is TGTGCCAGCTCACCATCCCCCACCTACGAGCAGTACTTC. This codes for CASSPSPTYEQYF. The V gene is TRBV18, the J gene TRBJ2-7, with D unresolved. V shed 2 bases and J shed 2 bases, with 7 bases lying between them. CDR1 is KGHSH, CDR2 LQKENI, per germline. This CDR3 spans 13 amino acids.

The rearrangement links TRBV4-3 to TRBJ2-3, with TRBD1 matching over 9 bases. The CDR3 contains 16 residues. V lost 0 bases and J lost 4; bases outside the gene matches: 5. Looked up from germline, CDR1 is LGHNA and CDR2 is YSLEER. The DNA of the CDR3 is TGCGCCAGCAGCCAAGAGGACAGGGGAAGGGCAGATACGCAGTATTTT. Translating it yields CASSQEDRGRADTQYF.

The chain combines TRBV9 with TRBJ1-1; D is unresolved. This CDR3 region has 13 residues. Germline V lookup: CDR1 SGDLS, CDR2 YYNGEE. V lost 1 base and J 0 bases, leaving 4 bases between the germline ends. The CDR3 DNA follows: TGTGCCAGCAGCGTACAGATGAACACTGAAGCTTTCTTT. Protein: CASSVQMNTEAFF.

Details on this clone: Different DNA sequences within this sample yield the same CDR3. The chain couples TRBV24-1 to TRBJ2-5, with D maybe TRBD1 (7 bases). Germline V gene lookup returns CDR1 KGHDR and CDR2 SFDVKD. Trimming took off 4 bases at V and 5 bases at J, with 13 bases between the two ends. This CDR3 is built from 14 residues. CDR3 protein: CATSETGTRETQYF. The CDR3 DNA is TGTGCCACCAGTGAGACAGGGACTCGGGAGACCCAGTACTTC.

The chain joins TRBV19 to TRBJ2-1; possible D gene TRBD2, 5 bases. V was shortened by 5 bases and J by 1 base, with 9 bases between the two germline ends. CDR1 and CDR2 (germline): LNHDA, SQIVND (reference sequence). The CDR3 runs to 14 residues. CDR3 loop: CASSHRESYNEQFF. The CDR3 DNA follows: TGTGCCAGTAGTCACCGGGAATCCTACAATGAGCAGTTCTTC.

V usage is TRBV28 and J usage is TRBJ1-1; TRBD1 matches at 8 bases. Germline V lookup: CDR1 MDHEN, CDR2 SYDVKM. The CDR3 is 14 residues long. The junction had 3 bases not matched to a gene; V was cut back by 5 bases and J by 1 base. The CDR3, as DNA: TGTGCCAGCAGTCTCGGGACAGGGAACACTGAAGCTTTCTTT. It is translated as CASSLGTGNTEAFF.

The chain is built from TRBV27 and TRBJ2-1, with 11 bases identical to TRBD2. V lost 4 bases and J lost 3; bases outside the gene matches: 2. The CDR3 extends over 15 amino acids. Germline V CDR1 and CDR2: MNHEY, SMNVEV (reference sequence). The CDR3 region has the DNA TGTGCCAGCAGTTCAGGGACTAGCGGCTACAATGAGCAGTTCTTC. Encoded protein: CASSSGTSGYNEQFF.

This chain joins TRBV7-2 and TRBJ2-3; D is unclear. This CDR3 comprises 14 residues. Trimming took off 5 bases at V and 6 bases at J, with 15 bases between the two ends. Germline-derived CDR1 and CDR2 are SGHTA and FQGNSA. The CDR3 coding sequence is TGTGCCAGCAGCCCCCCAAGTAACGGGGATACGCAGTATTTT. Encoded protein: CASSPPSNGDTQYF.

This rearrangement joins TRBV28 to TRBJ1-6; D is unresolved. The V gene's germline CDR1 is MDHEN and CDR2 SYDVKM. V dropped 2 bases and J dropped 9 bases, with 14 bases sitting between them. This CDR3 region has 15 residues. CDR3 nucleotide sequence: TGTGCCAGCAGTTTAGGTCCTGGCGGCGGTTCACCCCTCCACTTT. Translated, it gives CASSLGPGGGSPLHF.

This chain links TRBV5-4 with TRBJ2-1; either TRBD1 or TRBD2 may fit D (5 bases each). V lost 4 bases to trimming and J lost 0 bases, with 11 bases between them. Germline V gene data show CDR1 as SGHNT and CDR2 as YYREEE (reference sequence). The length of the CDR3 is 15 residues. DNA for the CDR3: TGTGCCAGCAGCCTGGGACGGAGCTCCTACAATGAGCAGTTCTTC. Amino acid sequence: CASSLGRSSYNEQFF.